This T cell receptor beta chain was identified in a study of somatic mutations in cytotoxic T cells in rheumatoid arthritis. V dropped 3 bases and J dropped 2; count of bases not matched to a gene: 4. The germline gives CDR1 SGDLS, CDR2 YYNGEE. This CDR3 region has 14 residues. Clones were sequenced by immunoSEQ multiplex PCR, and TCRdb holds only the in-frame ones, with some missing. The sample comprises roughly 3,500 clones, about four fifths of which are singletons, and around an eighth rests with the top ten. The sample comprised CD8+ T cells sorted from blood. This sequence was found in a woman between 45 and 60 years old with rheumatoid arthritis. The V and J genes are TRBV9 and TRBJ2-7, with 8 nucleotides matching TRBD2. DNA of the CDR3: TGTGCCAGCAGCGCGGGAGGGGGAACCTACGAGCAGTACTTC. Its protein product is CASSAGGGTYEQYF.